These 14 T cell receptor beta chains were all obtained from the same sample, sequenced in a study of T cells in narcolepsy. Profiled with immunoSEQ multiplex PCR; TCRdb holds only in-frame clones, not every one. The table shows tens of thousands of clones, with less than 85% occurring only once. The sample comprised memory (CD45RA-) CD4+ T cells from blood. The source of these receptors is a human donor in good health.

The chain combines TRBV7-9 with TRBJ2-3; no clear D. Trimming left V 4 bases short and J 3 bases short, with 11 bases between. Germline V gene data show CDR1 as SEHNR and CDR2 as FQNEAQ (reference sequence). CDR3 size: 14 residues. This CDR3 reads CASSSYLGTDTQYF. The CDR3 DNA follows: TGTGCCAGCAGCTCCTACCTGGGGACAGATACGCAGTATTTT. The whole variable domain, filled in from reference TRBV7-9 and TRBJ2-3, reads DTGVSQNPRHKITKRGQNVTFRCDPISEHNRLYWYRQTLGQGPEFLTYFQNEAQLEKSRLLSDRFSAERPKGSFSTLEIQRTEQGDSAMYLCASSSYLGTDTQYFGPGTRLTVL.

CDR3 sequence (DNA): TGCGCCAGCAGCTTGGCCGGGCAAGAGGAGCAGTACTTC. Amino acids: CASSLAGQEEQYF. The genes are TRBV5-1 and TRBJ2-7; D is uncertain. CDR1 is SGHRS, CDR2 YFSETQ, per germline. The CDR3 extends over 13 amino acids. With 0 bases removed from V and 7 bases from J, the gap between germline ends came to 11 bases.

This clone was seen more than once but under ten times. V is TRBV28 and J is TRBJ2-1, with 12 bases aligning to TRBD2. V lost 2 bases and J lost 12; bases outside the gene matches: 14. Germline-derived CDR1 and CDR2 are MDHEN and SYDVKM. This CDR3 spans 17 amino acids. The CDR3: CASSLPSSGRAGSVQFF. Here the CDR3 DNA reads TGTGCCAGCAGTTTACCATCTAGCGGGAGGGCCGGATCGGTGCAGTTCTTC. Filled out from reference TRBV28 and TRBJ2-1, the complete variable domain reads DVKVTQSSRYLVKRTGEKVFLECVQDMDHENMFWYRQDPGLGLRLIYFSYDVKMKEKGDIPEGYSVSREKKERFSLILESASTNQTSMYLCASSLPSSGRAGSVQFFGPGTRLTVL.

This chain's CDR3 is CASSAKQVRLAKNIQYF. CDR3 sequence (DNA): TGTGCCAGCAGTGCTAAGCAAGTCCGTCTAGCCAAAAACATTCAGTACTTC. The chain is built from TRBV5-8 and TRBJ2-4; D is ambiguous. Germline assignment: CDR1 SGHTS and CDR2 YDEGEE. This CDR3 has 17 residues. Trimming took off 5 bases at V and 0 bases at J, with 18 bases between the two ends. The full variable domain, completed using reference TRBV5-8 and TRBJ2-4, is EAGVTQSPTHLIKTRGQQATLRCSPISGHTSVYWYQQALGLGLQFLLWYDEGEERNRGNFPPRFSGRQFPNYSSELNVNALELEDSALYLCASSAKQVRLAKNIQYFGAGTRLSVL.

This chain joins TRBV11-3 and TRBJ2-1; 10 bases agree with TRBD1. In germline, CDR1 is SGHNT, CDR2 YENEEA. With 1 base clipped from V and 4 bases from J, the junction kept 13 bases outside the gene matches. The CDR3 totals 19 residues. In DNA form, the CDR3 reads TGTGCCAGCAGCTTAGCTCTGACAGGGGGCCAGGCGGGGTACAATGAGCAGTTCTTC. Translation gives CASSLALTGGQAGYNEQFF.

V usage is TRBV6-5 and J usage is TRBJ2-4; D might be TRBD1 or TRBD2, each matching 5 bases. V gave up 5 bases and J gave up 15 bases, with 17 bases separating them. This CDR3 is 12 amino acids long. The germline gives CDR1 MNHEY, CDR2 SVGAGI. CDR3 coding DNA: TGTGCCAGCAGTGATTGGGGGATGTCTTCGTACTTC. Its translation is CASSDWGMSSYF.

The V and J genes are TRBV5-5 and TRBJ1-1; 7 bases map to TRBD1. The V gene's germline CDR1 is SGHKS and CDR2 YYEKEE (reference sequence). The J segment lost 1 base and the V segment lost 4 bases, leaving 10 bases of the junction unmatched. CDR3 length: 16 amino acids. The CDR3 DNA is TGTGCCAGCAGCCGCGATATACAGGGGCCGAACACTGAAGCTTTCTTT. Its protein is CASSRDIQGPNTEAFF.

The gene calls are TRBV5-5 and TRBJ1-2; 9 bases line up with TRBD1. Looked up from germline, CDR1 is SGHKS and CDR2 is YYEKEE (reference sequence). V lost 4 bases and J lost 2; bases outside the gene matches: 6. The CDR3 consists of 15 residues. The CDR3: CASSPTGGTNYGYTF. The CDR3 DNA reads TGTGCCAGCAGCCCTACAGGGGGCACGAACTATGGCTACACCTTC.

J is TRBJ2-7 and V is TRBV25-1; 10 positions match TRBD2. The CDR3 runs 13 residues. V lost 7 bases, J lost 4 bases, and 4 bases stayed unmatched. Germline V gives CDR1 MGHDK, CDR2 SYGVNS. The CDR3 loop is CASTSGSRYEQYF. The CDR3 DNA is TGTGCCAGCACTAGCGGGAGTAGGTACGAGCAGTACTTC.

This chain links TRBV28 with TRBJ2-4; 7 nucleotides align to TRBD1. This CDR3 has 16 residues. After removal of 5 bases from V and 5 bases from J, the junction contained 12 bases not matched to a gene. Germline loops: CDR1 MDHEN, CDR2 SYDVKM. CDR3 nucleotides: TGTGCCAGCAGTACAGGGGTCTCAGTGGGCGAAAACATTCAGTACTTC. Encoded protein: CASSTGVSVGENIQYF. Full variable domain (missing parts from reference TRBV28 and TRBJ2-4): DVKVTQSSRYLVKRTGEKVFLECVQDMDHENMFWYRQDPGLGLRLIYFSYDVKMKEKGDIPEGYSVSREKKERFSLILESASTNQTSMYLCASSTGVSVGENIQYFGAGTRLSVL.

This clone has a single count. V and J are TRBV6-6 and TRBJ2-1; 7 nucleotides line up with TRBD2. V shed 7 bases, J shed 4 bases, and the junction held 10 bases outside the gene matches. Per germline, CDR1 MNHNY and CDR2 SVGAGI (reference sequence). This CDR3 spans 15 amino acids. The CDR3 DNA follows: TGTGCCAGCATGCGTGATCGGGGGGTATACAATGAGCAGTTCTTC. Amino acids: CASMRDRGVYNEQFF.

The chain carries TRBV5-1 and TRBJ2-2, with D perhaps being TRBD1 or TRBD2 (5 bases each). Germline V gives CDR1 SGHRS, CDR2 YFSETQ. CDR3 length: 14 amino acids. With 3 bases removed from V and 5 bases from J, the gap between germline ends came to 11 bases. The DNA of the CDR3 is TGCGCCAGCAGCTCACCGGGGCGGACCGGGGAGCTGTTTTTT. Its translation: CASSSPGRTGELFF.

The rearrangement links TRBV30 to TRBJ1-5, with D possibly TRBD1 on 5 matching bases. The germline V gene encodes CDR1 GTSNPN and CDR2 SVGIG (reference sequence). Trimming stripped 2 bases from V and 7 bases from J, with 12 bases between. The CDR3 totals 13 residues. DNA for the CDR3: TGTGCCTGGAGTAGGGGTGCTTACCAGCCCCAGCATTTT. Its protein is CAWSRGAYQPQHF. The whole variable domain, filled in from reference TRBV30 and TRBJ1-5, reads SQTIHQWPATLVQPVGSPLSLECTVEGTSNPNLYWYRQAAGRGLQLLFYSVGIGQISSEVPQNLSASRPQDRQFILSSKKLLLSDSGFYLCAWSRGAYQPQHFGDGTRLSIL.

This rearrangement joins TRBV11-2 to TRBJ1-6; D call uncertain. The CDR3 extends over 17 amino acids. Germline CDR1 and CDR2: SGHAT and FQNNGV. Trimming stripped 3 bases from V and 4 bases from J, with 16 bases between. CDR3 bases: TGTGCCAGCAGCTTGCGTATATCCTTCGGGTATAATTCACCCCTCCACTTT. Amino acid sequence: CASSLRISFGYNSPLHF.